This T cell receptor (beta chain) was captured in a study of blood T cell repertoires in COVID-19. Study at large: Acute and convalescent COVID-19 specimens originated in the United States, Italy and Spain. Sources were T cells, B-cell-depleted T cells, or PBMCs; the material itself was cDNA or gDNA.

In the authors' methods: By means of reference gene primer amplification, nucleated cell counts were estimated. TCRdb's copy holds only in-frame clones and misses some; the assay was immunoSEQ multiplex PCR. V and J calls and clone size are as listed in that table; D and trimming were resolved from the DNA. This sample has 150,000 to 200,000 clones, with 85% found just once. Germline assignment: CDR1 KGHSH and CDR2 LQKENI. V lost 4 bases and J lost 0, with 13 bases in between. The CDR3 sequence is 15 residues long. Sequenced material: peripheral blood. This receptor was obtained from a human donor with acute or convalescent COVID-19. The donor label of this sample is uncertain. The rearrangement uses TRBV18 and TRBJ2-7; D is possibly TRBD1 (5 bases). As DNA, the CDR3 is TGTGCCAGCTCACACGGCGACAGCAGCTCCTACGAGCAGTACTTC. Amino acids: CASSHGDSSSYEQYF. The full variable domain, completed using reference TRBV18 and TRBJ2-7, is NAGVMQNPRHLVRRRGQEARLRCSPMKGHSHVYWYRQLPEEGLKFMVYLQKENIIDESGMPKERFSAEFPKEGPSILRIQQVVRGDSAAYFCASSHGDSSSYEQYFGPGTRLTVT.